This T cell receptor (beta chain) was sequenced in a study of glioma-infiltrating T cells after dendritic cell vaccination. Regarding the study as a whole: Patients with more pretreatment TILs had longer time to progression and survival.

This CDR3 has 18 amino acids. After removal of 6 bases from V and 8 bases from J, the junction contained 17 bases not matched to a gene. Per the germline V gene, CDR1 is MRHNA and CDR2 is SNTAGT. Input was approximately 2.2 ug genomic DNA, or all available if less. Profiled with immunoSEQ multiplex PCR; TCRdb holds only in-frame clones, not every one. The repertoire has 93,000 or so clones, about four fifths of them found once; the top ten carry about 12%. In the case of this clone: The antigen is unknown.

Before vaccination, two weeks after the third vaccination, and at progression, PBMC were collected. The receptor was derived from a human donor with glioblastoma. The V gene is TRBV6-4, the J gene TRBJ2-1, with 12 nucleotides matching TRBD2. Sequenced material: blood, taken before dendritic cell vaccination. The CDR3 loop reads CASSLTMTSGGLNDEQFF. The CDR3 bases are TGTGCCAGCAGCCTCACGATGACTAGCGGGGGCCTAAACGATGAGCAGTTCTTC.